Detailed here is one TCR beta chain. The data derive from a study of blood T cell repertoires in COVID-19. Turning to the study itself: The United States, Italy and Spain supplied acute and convalescent COVID-19 samples. Sample material is recorded as cDNA or gDNA derived from T cells, B-cell-depleted T cells, or PBMCs.

The authors' processing: For nucleated cells, counts were estimated from reference gene primer amplification. TCRdb's table, derived via immunoSEQ multiplex PCR, lists solely in-frame clones and lacks some. V, J and clone size were drawn from that table, and D and trimming were deduced from the DNA. The sample shows 87,000 or so clones, about 87% of them seen only once. This TCR was recovered from a human donor with acute or convalescent COVID-19. The donor label of this sample is uncertain. The material sequenced was peripheral blood.

The DNA for the CDR3 is TGCGCCAGCAGCTTTGCGGGGGATGAAAAACTGTTTTTT. Its translation is CASSFAGDEKLFF. The chain couples TRBV5-1 to TRBJ1-4; weak D call: TRBD1 (5 bases). Trimming removed 2 bases at V and 6 bases at J, with 8 bases between. Germline CDR1 reads SGHRS; CDR2 reads YFSETQ. The CDR3 runs 13 residues.